The source of this TCR beta chain is a study of T cell responses to AZD1222 COVID-19 vaccine. Germline CDR1 is SGHTA and CDR2 is FQGTGA. Between the trimmed V and J ends, which lost 5 bases and 10 bases, there was a span of 18 bases. The CDR3 is 14 residues long. Assay: immunoSEQ multiplex PCR; the TCRdb copy retains only in-frame clones and omits some. The table lists about 130,000 clones, around 90% of them singletons. The sequenced sample was peripheral blood, obtained on day 0 of AZD1222 vaccination. The gene calls are TRBV7-3 and TRBJ1-5; D might be TRBD1 (6 bases). This TCR came from an adult in good health. The CDR3 here is CASSQGGVIGPQHF. Written as DNA, the CDR3 is TGTGCCAGCAGCCAAGGGGGGGTGATCGGTCCCCAGCATTTT. The whole variable domain, filled in from reference TRBV7-3 and TRBJ1-5, reads GAGVSQTPSNKVTEKGKYVELRCDPISGHTALYWYRQSLGQGPEFLIYFQGTGAADDSGLPNDRFFAVRPEGSVSTLKIQRTERGDSAVYLCASSQGGVIGPQHFGDGTRLSIL.